This T cell receptor beta chain came from a study of OX40 agonist ivuxolimab in advanced cancers. Study summary: Patients received ivuxolimab, an agonistic anti-OX40 (CD134) antibody.

Study-level findings and limits: On average, CD8+ T cells showed a greater number of expanded clones than CD4+.

Per the germline V gene, CDR1 is KGHSH and CDR2 is LQKENI. The CDR3 is 14 amino acids. V was pared by 2 bases and J by 8 bases, with 15 bases between. Concerning this clone: As yet, its antigen is unknown.

The assay was immunoSEQ multiplex PCR, and TCRdb's table has in-frame clones only and misses some. The data hold around 68,000 clones, with less than 95% observed a single time. The sequence derives from an adult with an advanced solid tumor such as melanoma, head and neck, liver or kidney cancer. This sequence joins TRBV18 and TRBJ1-2; D unresolved. The source material was CD4+ or CD8+ T cells sorted from blood, sampled in a trial of the OX40 agonist ivuxolimab. Here the CDR3 DNA reads TGTGCCAGCTCACCAAGCTCAGCCCCGGGCGGCTACACCTTC. This encodes CASSPSSAPGGYTF.